This T cell receptor beta chain was documented in a study of blood T cell repertoires in COVID-19. Sequencing used immunoSEQ multiplex PCR; TCRdb keeps in-frame clones, though not all of them. The sample lists over 250,000 clones, approximately 88% occurring once. Trimming stripped 1 base from V and 1 base from J, with 10 bases between. Per germline, CDR1 SGHTA and CDR2 FQGTGA. There are 15 residues in the CDR3. The receptor's source is a woman younger than 45 who had recovered from COVID-19. The J gene is TRBJ1-1, the V gene TRBV7-3; no definite D call. Sequencing used PBMCs or T cells enriched from blood (not recorded which). The CDR3 protein is CASSLKRPTNTEAFF. CDR3 sequence (DNA): TGTGCCAGCAGCTTAAAGAGGCCCACGAACACTGAAGCTTTCTTT.